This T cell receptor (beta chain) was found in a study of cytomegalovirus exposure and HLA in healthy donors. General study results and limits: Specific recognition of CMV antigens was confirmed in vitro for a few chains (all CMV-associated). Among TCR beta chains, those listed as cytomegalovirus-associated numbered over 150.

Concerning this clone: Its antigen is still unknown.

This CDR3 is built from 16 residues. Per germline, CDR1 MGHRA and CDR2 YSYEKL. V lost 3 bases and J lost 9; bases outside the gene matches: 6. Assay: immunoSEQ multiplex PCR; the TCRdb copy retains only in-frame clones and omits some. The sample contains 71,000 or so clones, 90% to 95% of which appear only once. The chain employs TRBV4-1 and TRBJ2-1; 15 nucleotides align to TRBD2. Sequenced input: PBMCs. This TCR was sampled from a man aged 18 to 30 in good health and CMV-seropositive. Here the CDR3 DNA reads TGCGCCAGCAGCCAGCACGGGACTAGCGGGAGGATTGAGCAGTTCTTC. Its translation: CASSQHGTSGRIEQFF.